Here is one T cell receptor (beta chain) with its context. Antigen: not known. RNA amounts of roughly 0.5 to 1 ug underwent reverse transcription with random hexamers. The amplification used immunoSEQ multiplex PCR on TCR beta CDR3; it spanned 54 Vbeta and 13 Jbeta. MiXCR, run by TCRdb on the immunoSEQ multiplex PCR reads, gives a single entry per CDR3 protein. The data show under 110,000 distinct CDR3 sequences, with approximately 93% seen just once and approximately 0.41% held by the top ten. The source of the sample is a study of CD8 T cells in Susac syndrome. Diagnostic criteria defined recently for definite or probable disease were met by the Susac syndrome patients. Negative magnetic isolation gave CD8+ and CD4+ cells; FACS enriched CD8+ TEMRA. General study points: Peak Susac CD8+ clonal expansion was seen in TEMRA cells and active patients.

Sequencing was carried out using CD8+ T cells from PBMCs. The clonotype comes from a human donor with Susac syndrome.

CDR3 in DNA: TGCAGTGCTAGAGATTCTTTGTGGGCAAGCAATCAGCCCCAGCATTTT. The encoded protein is CSARDSLWASNQPQHF. This rearrangement joins TRBV20-1 to TRBJ1-5; D not resolved. The CDR3 sequence is 16 residues long. V was trimmed by 0 bases and J by 1 base, leaving 13 bases between them. Per the germline V gene, CDR1 is DFQATT and CDR2 is SNEGSKA (reference sequence).